This TCR beta chain originates from a study of CD8+CD57+ T cells in acquired aplastic anemia. Overall study context: Mean yield of DNA from sorted CD4+ and CD8+ cells was about 3.2 ug. Study results and caveats: Patients shared some 29 CD8+ CDR3 sequences with controls.

The germline V gene has CDR1 WNHNN and CDR2 SYGVQD (reference sequence). This CDR3 spans 16 amino acids. Patients included in sequencing had previously demonstrated CD8+CD57+ cell expansion by flow cytometry. Regarding this clonotype: Antigen unknown. Germline is not matched at one junction end, which may reflect a read error.

Genomic DNA served as template for TCR beta VDJ and CDR3 profiling. Using its own MiXCR run on the reads, TCRdb lists one record per CDR3 protein. The sample carries about 180,000 distinct CDR3 sequences, 45% to 60% recorded once. The sequence came from a human donor with aplastic anemia. This sequence joins TRBV10-1 and TRBJ2-5; maybe TRBD1 (6 bases). Material: sorted CD4+, CD8+, or CD8+CD57+ T cells (not recorded which) from PBMCs. CDR3 sequence: CAISSLGVGASETQYF. The CDR3 DNA is TGTGCCATCAGTTCTCTTGGTGTGGGGGCATCAGAGACCCAGTACTTC.